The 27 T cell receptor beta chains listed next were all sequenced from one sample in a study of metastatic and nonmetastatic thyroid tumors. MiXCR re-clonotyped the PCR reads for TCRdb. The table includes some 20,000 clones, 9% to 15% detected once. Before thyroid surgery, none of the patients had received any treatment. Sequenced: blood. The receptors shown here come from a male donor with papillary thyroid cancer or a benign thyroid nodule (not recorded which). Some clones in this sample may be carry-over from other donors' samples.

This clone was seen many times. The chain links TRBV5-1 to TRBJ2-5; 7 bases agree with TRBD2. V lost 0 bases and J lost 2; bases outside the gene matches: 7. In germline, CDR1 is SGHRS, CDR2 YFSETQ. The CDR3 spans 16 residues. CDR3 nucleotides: TGCGCCAGCAGCTTGGGAACAGCGGGGTGGCAAGAGACCCAGTACTTC. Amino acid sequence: CASSLGTAGWQETQYF.

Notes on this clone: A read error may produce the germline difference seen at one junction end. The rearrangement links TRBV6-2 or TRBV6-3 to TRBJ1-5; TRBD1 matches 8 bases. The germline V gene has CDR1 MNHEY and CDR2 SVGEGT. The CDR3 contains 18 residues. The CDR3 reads CASSYSTPTGATNHPQHF. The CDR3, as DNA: TGTGCCAGCAGTTACTCGACTCCGACAGGGGCCACGAATCATCCCCAGCATTTT.

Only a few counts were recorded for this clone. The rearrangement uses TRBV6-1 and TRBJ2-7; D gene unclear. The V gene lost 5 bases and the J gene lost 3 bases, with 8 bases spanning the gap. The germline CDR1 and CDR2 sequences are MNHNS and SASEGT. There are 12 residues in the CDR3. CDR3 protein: CASSPNDYEQYF. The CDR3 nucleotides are TGTGCCAGCAGTCCCAACGACTACGAGCAGTACTTC.

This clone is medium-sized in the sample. DNA of the CDR3: TGTGCCAGCAGATGGGGACGGGACAACACCGGGGAGCTGTTTTTT. Translating gives CASRWGRDNTGELFF. The V and J genes are TRBV2 and TRBJ2-2; the D call may be TRBD1 or TRBD2 (5 bases each). The CDR3 is 15 amino acids. CDR1 SNHLY and CDR2 FYNNEI come from the germline V gene. V was shortened by 6 bases and J by 2 bases, with 13 bases between the two germline ends.

Here the CDR3 reads CSARDIGQGAGEQYF. The CDR3 DNA reads TGCAGTGCTAGAGATATCGGACAGGGGGCGGGCGAGCAGTACTTC. J is TRBJ2-7 and V is TRBV20-1; 11 positions match TRBD1. The germline gives CDR1 DFQATT, CDR2 SNEGSKA (reference sequence). The CDR3 is 15 amino acids. J was trimmed by 6 bases and V by 0 bases; bases with no gene match: 7.

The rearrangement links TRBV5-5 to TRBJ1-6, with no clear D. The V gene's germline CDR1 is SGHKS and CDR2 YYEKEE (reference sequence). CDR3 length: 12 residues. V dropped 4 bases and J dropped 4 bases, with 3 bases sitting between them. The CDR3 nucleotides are TGTGCCAGCAGCGTATATAATTCACCCCTCCACTTT. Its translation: CASSVYNSPLHF.

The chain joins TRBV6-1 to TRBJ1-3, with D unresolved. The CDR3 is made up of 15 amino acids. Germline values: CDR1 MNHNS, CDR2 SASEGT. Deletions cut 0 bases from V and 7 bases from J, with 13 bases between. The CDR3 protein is CASSEARRGENTIYF. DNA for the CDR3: TGTGCCAGCAGTGAAGCGCGGCGGGGTGAGAACACCATATATTTT.

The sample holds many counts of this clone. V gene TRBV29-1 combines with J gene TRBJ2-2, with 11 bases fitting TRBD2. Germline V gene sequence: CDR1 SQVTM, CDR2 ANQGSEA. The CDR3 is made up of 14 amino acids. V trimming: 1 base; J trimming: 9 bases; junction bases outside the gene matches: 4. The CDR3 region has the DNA TGCAGCGTTGAAGCTAGCGGGAGGAGCCGGGAGCTGTTTTTT. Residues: CSVEASGRSRELFF.

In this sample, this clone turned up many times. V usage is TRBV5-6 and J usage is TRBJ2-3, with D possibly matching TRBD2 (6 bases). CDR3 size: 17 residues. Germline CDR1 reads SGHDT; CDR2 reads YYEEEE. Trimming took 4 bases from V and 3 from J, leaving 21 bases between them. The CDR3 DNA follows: TGTGCCAGCAGCCACATGCTAGCGTCGGGGAAGACAGATACGCAGTATTTT. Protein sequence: CASSHMLASGKTDTQYF.

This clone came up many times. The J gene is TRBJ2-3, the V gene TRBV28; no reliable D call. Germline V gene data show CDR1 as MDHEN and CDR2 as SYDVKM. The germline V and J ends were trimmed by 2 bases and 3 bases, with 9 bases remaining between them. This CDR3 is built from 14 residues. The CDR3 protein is CASSLGAFTDTQYF. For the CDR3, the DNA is TGTGCCAGCAGTTTAGGTGCATTTACAGATACGCAGTATTTT.

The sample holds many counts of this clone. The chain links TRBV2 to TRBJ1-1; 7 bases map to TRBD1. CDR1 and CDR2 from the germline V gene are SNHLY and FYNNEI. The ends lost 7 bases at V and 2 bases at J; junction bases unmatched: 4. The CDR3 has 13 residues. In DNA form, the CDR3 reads TGTGCCAGCACCGGACAGGCTAACACTGAAGCTTTCTTT. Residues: CASTGQANTEAFF.

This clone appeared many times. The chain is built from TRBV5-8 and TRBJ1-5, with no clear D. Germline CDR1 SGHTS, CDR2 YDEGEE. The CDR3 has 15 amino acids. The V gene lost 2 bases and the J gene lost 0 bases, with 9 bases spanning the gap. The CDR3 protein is CASSFQEDSNQPQHF. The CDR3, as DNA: TGTGCCAGCAGCTTTCAGGAGGATAGCAATCAGCCCCAGCATTTT.

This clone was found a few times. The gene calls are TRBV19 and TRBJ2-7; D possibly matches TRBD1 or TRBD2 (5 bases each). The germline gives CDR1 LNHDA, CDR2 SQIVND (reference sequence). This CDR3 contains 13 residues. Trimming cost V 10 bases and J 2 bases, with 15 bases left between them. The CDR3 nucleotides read TGTGCCACCCGAGGGCAGGGCGCCTACGAGCAGTACTTC. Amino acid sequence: CATRGQGAYEQYF.

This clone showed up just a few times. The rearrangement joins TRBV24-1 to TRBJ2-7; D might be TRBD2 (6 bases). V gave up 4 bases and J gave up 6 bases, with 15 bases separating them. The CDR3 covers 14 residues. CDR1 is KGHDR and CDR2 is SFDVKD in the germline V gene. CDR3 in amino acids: CATSDVNKRAEQYF. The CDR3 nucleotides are TGTGCCACCAGTGACGTAAATAAGCGGGCCGAGCAGTACTTC.

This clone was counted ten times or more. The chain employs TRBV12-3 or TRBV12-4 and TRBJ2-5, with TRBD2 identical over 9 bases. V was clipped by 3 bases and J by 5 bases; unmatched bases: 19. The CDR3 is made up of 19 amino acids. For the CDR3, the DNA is TGTGCCAGCAGTTTCCCCGTGGCTAGCGGGATAGGTCGGCGGGAGACCCAGTACTTC. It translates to CASSFPVASGIGRRETQYF.

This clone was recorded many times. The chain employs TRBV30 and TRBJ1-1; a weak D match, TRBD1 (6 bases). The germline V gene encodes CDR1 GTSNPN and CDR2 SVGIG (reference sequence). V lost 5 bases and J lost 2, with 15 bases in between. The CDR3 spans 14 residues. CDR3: CAWAPWGGNTEAFF. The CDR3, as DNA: TGTGCCTGGGCCCCATGGGGGGGCAACACTGAAGCTTTCTTT.

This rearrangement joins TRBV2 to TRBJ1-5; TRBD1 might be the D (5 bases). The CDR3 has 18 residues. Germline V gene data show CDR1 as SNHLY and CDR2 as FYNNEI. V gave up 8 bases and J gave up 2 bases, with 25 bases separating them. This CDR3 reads CASGLRGGGSTGNQPQHF. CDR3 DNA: TGTGCCAGCGGATTACGGGGCGGGGGTAGTACGGGCAATCAGCCCCAGCATTTT.

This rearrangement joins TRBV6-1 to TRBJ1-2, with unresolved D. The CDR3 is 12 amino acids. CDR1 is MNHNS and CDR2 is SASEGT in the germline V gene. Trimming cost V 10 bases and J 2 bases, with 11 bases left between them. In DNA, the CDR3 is TGTGCCACCCGCGGGGAAAACTATGGCTACACCTTC. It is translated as CATRGENYGYTF.

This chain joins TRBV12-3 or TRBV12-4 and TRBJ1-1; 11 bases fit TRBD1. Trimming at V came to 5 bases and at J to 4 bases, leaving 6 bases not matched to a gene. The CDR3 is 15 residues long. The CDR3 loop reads CASSPRTGGVTEAFF. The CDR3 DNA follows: TGTGCCAGCAGTCCCCGGACAGGGGGCGTCACTGAAGCTTTCTTT.

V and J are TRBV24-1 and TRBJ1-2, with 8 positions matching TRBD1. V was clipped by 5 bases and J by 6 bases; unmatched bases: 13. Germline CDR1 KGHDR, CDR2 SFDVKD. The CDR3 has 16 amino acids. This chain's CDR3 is CATSASDRAVNDGYTF. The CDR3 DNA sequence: TGTGCCACCAGTGCCTCGGACAGGGCCGTTAATGATGGCTACACCTTC.

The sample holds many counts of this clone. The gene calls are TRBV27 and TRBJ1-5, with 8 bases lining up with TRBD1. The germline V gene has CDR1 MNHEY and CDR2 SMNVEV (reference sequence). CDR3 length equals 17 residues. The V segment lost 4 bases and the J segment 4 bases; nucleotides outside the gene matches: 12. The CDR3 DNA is TGTGCCAGCAGTTCGCAGGGGGCCCACGGGGGAAATCAGCCCCAGCATTTT. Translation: CASSSQGAHGGNQPQHF.

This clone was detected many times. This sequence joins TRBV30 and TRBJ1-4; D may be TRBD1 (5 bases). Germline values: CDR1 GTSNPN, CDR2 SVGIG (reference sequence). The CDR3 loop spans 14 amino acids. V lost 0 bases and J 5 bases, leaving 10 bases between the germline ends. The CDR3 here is CAWSVAGVNEKLFF. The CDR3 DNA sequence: TGTGCCTGGAGTGTCGCGGGGGTAAATGAAAAACTGTTTTTT. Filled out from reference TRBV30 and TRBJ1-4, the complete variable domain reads SQTIHQWPATLVQPVGSPLSLECTVEGTSNPNLYWYRQAAGRGLQLLFYSVGIGQISSEVPQNLSASRPQDRQFILSSKKLLLSDSGFYLCAWSVAGVNEKLFFGSGTQLSVL.

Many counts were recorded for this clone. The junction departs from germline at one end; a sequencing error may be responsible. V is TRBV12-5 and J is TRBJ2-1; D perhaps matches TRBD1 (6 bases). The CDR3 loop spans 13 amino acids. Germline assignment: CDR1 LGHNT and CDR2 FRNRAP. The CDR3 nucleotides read TGTGCTAGTGGTTTTTGGGGGCGCGATGAGCAGCTCTTC. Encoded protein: CASGFWGRDEQLF.

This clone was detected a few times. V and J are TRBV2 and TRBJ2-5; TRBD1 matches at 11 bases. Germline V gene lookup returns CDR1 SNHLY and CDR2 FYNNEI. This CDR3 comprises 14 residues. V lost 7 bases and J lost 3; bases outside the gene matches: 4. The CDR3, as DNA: TGTGCCAGCACTGGGGACAGGGGGGAAGAGACCCAGTACTTC. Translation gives CASTGDRGEETQYF.

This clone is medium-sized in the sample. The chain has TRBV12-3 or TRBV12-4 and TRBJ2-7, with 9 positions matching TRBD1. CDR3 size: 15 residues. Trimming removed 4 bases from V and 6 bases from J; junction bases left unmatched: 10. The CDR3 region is CASSSSGTGPAEQYF. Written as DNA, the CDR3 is TGTGCCAGCAGTTCTTCCGGGACAGGGCCCGCCGAGCAGTACTTC.

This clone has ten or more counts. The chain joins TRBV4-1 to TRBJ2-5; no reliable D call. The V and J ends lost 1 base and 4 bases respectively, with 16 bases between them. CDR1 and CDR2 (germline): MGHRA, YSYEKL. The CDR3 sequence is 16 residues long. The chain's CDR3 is CASSQVGSEHRETQYF. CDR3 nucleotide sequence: TGCGCCAGCAGCCAAGTAGGGTCGGAACATAGAGAGACCCAGTACTTC.

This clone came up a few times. CDR3 protein: CASKKGRTEAFF. For the CDR3, the DNA is TGTGCCAGCAAGAAAGGGAGGACTGAAGCTTTCTTT. The V call is TRBV27, the J call TRBJ1-1; D is unclear. V was trimmed by 7 bases and J by 5 bases, leaving 11 bases between them. The germline V gene encodes CDR1 MNHEY and CDR2 SMNVEV (reference sequence). This CDR3 contains 12 residues.